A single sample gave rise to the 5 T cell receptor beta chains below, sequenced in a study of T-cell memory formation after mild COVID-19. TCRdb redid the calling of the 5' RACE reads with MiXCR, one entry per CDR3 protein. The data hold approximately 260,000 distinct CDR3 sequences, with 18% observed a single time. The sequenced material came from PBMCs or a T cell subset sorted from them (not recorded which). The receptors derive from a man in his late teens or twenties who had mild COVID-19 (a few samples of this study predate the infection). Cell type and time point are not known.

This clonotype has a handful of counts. CDR3 sequence: CASSENSRQESNQPQHF. In DNA, the CDR3 is TGTGCCAGCAGTGAAAATTCACGTCAGGAAAGCAATCAGCCCCAGCATTTT. This chain connects TRBV2 to TRBJ1-5; D unresolved. Germline assignment: CDR1 SNHLY and CDR2 FYNNEI. With 2 bases removed from V and 1 base from J, the gap between germline ends came to 15 bases. The CDR3 consists of 17 residues.

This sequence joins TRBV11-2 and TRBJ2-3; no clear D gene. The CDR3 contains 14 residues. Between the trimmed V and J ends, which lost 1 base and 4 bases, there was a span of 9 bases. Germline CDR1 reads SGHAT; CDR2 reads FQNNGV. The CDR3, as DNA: TGTGCCAGCAGCTTAGTGGGCTGGGCAGATACGCAGTATTTT. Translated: CASSLVGWADTQYF.

The CDR3 reads CASRLAGGQGQYV. In DNA form, the CDR3 reads TGTGCCAGCAGACTAGCGGGGGGTCAGGGGCAGTACGTC. This chain connects TRBV2 to TRBJ2-7; 12 bases fit TRBD2. Per germline, CDR1 SNHLY and CDR2 FYNNEI. The CDR3 length is 13 residues. Trimming cost V 6 bases and J 9 bases; bases outside gene matches: 6.

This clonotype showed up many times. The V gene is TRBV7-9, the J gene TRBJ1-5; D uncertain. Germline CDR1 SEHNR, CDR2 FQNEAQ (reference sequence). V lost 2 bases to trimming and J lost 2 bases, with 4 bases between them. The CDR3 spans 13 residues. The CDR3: CASSLQGNQPQHF. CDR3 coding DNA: TGTGCCAGCAGCTTACAGGGCAATCAGCCCCAGCATTTT.

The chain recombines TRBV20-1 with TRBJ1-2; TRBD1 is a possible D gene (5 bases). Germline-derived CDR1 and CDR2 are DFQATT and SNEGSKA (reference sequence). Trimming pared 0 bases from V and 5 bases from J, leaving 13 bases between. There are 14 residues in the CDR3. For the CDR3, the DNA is TGCAGTGCTAGAGATCCGGCGTGGACATATGGCTACACCTTC. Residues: CSARDPAWTYGYTF.